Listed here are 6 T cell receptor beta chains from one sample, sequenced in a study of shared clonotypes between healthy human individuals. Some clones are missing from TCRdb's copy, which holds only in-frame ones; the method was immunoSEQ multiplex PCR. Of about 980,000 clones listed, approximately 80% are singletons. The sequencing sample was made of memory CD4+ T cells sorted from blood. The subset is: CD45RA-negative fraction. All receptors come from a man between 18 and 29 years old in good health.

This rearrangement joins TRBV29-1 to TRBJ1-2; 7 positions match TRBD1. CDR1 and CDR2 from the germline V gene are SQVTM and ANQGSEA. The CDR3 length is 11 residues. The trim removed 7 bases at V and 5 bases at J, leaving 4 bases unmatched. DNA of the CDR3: TGCAGCGGCCAGGACAGGTATGGCTACACCTTC. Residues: CSGQDRYGYTF.

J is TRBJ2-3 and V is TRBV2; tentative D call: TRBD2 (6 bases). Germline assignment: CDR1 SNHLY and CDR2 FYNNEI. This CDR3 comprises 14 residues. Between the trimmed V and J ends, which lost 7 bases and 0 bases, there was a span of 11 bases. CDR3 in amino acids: CASKEGPSTDTQYF. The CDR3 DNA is TGTGCCAGCAAGGAGGGGCCGAGCACAGATACGCAGTATTTT.

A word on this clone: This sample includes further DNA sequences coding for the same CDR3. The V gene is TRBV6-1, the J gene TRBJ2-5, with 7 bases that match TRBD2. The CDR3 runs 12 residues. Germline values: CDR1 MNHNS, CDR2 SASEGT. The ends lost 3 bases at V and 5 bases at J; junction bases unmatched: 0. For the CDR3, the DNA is TGTGCCAGCAGTGAGCGGGGGGAGACCCAGTACTTC. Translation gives CASSERGETQYF.

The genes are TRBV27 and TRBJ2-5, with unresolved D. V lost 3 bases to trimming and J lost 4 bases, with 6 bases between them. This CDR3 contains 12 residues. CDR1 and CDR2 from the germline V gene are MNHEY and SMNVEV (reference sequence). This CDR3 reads CASSFIGETQYF. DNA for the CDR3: TGTGCCAGCAGTTTCATAGGAGAGACCCAGTACTTC.

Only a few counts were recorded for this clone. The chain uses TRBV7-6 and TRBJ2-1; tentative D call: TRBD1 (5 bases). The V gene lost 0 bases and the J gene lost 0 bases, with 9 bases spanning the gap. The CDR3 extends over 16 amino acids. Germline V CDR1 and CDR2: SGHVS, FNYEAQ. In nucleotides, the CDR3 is TGTGCCAGCAGCTTAGCGTACAGGAGCTCCTACAATGAGCAGTTCTTC. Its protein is CASSLAYRSSYNEQFF.

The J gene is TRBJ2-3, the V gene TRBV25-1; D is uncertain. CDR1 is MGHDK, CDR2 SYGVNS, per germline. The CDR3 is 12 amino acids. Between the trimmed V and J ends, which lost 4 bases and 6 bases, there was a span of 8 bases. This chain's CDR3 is CASSAPPDTQYF. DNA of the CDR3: TGTGCCAGCAGTGCCCCCCCGGATACGCAGTATTTT.